This is a list of T cell receptor beta chains from one sample in a study of PD-1 blockade in classical Hodgkin lymphoma. The protocol was immunoSEQ multiplex PCR, while the TCRdb copy is restricted to in-frame clones and leaves out a portion. Found here are tens of thousands of clones, about nine tenths of them singletons; the top ten hold approximately 9.8%. The input for sequencing was peripheral blood mononuclear cells (PBMCs), taken at baseline. The receptor set was obtained from a human donor with classical Hodgkin lymphoma. The CDR3 runs from the conserved cysteine through the conserved F or W. Size values are once, few and many counts, or a class for expanded clones, and some rows have none.

- | TRBJ2-1 | TRBV9 | CASSTHLAGVGNEQFF
- | TRBJ2-2 | TRBV30 | CAWSVHRTGGFGELFF
- | TRBJ1-1 | TRBV7-9 | CASSVRDRRNGGTEAFF
- | TRBJ2-3 | TRBV5-1 | CASSLVAGPDTQYF
- | TRBJ2-2 | TRBV19 | CASTSSGTGVTGELFF
- | TRBJ2-7 | TRBV27 | CASSGPYHEQYF
few | TRBJ1-5 | TRBV2 | CASVRDGALNQPQHF
- | TRBJ2-1 | TRBV18 | CASSPPAGNQNNEQFF
- | TRBJ2-7 | TRBV28 | CASSLPRGSTYEQYF
- | TRBJ2-5 | TRBV28 | CASESWQETQYF
- | TRBJ2-3 | TRBV6-5 | CASSLSGSRNTQYF
- | TRBJ2-1 | TRBV27 | CASSLAVWYNEQFF
- | TRBJ2-3 | TRBV2 | CASSSGPLGADTQYF
- | TRBJ1-5 | TRBV6-1 | CASGGVGQPQHF
- | TRBJ2-3 | TRBV7-8 | CASIHRPGTGWYF
- | TRBJ2-1 | TRBV28 | CASSLDLGRERDEQFF
- | TRBJ1-2 | TRBV5-4 | CASSLPGSSNYGYTF
- | TRBJ2-4 | TRBV29-1 | CSVGSGQGDIQYF
- | TRBJ2-2 | TRBV9 | CASSVGLPGELFF
- | TRBJ1-1 | TRBV27 | CASSFQGLPGIEAFF
- | TRBJ2-7 | TRBV19 | CASSIDRLAGRGEQYF
- | TRBJ2-1 | TRBV11-1 | CASSLASAVPGLVYNEQFF
few | TRBJ2-2 | TRBV7-3 | CASSPPMTGELFF
few | TRBJ2-5 | TRBV28 | CASSLLRDSHPETQYF
few | TRBJ2-3 | TRBV15 | CATSIGGLAVTTQYF
- | TRBJ2-7 | TRBV15 | CATSRDTRGLTYEQYF
- | TRBJ2-7 | TRBV28 | CASSDAGQGPYEQYF
- | TRBJ2-1 | TRBV13 | CASSLEASGSKLDNEQFF
- | TRBJ1-2 | TRBV7-9 | CASSRDRTALNGYTF
- | TRBJ2-1 | TRBV11-1 | CASSFRVGNEQFF
- | TRBJ2-7 | TRBV7-9 | CASSPPTGVYEQYF
- | TRBJ2-2 | TRBV10-3 | CAISAQQTLGGNTGELFF
once | TRBJ1-3 | TRBV5-1 | CASRRSDSTSGNTIYF
- | TRBJ2-2 | TRBV2 | CASMGGSSTGELFF
- | TRBJ2-1 | TRBV19 | CASTTSSGSINEQFF
- | TRBJ1-2 | TRBV5-6 | CASSGTGEYGYTF
- | - | TRBV27 | CANHLYTQGILPSYEQYF
- | TRBJ2-1 | TRBV4-2 | CASSQVLYNEQFF
- | TRBJ1-1 | TRBV7-9 | CASSPYTEAFF
- | TRBJ1-2 | TRBV27 | CASSPQTGGYGYTF
- | TRBJ2-1 | TRBV4-2 | CASSQLELKINEQFF
- | TRBJ2-7 | TRBV11-2 | CASSLEIGRGYEQYF
- | TRBJ2-5 | TRBV7-9 | CASSLGTIEETQYF
- | TRBJ1-6 | TRBV7-9 | CASSAKTESPLHF
- | TRBJ2-3 | TRBV5-6 | CASSFGWSGRRGTDTQYF
few | TRBJ2-7 | TRBV5-1 | CASSRGDSYEQYF
- | TRBJ2-5 | TRBV2 | CASGTGVETQYF
- | TRBJ2-7 | TRBV11-3 | CASSLLQGYEQYF
few | TRBJ1-2 | TRBV7-9 | CASSLQGDYGYTF
- | TRBJ2-7 | TRBV2 | CASSEVPGQGSYEQYF
- | TRBJ2-7 | TRBV5-5 | CASSVLLAGATYEQYF
medium-sized | TRBJ1-5 | TRBV7-8 | CASSHPPGPQPQHF
- | TRBJ1-1 | TRBV11-2 | CASSLSVNTEAFF
- | TRBJ2-7 | TRBV6-5 | CASSSGTGPYEQYF